One sample yielded the 21 T cell receptor beta chains listed below, sequenced in a study of T-cell memory formation after mild COVID-19. From the 5' RACE reads, TCRdb called clonotypes with MiXCR, one entry per CDR3 protein. The profile shows approximately 390,000 distinct CDR3 sequences, more than 15% of them singletons. Sample: PBMCs or a T cell subset sorted from them (not recorded which). Every receptor here comes from a man between 18 and 29 years old who had mild COVID-19 (a few samples of this study predate the infection). Cell type and time point are not known.

The chain carries TRBV4-1 and TRBJ2-5, with TRBD2 identical over 8 bases. CDR1 and CDR2 (germline): MGHRA, YSYEKL. V gave up 3 bases and J gave up 2 bases; unmatched junction bases: 8. CDR3 length: 16 amino acids. The CDR3 DNA reads as TGCGCCAGCAGCCAGTTTCGGGCGGGGGGACAAGAGACCCAGTACTTC. Protein sequence: CASSQFRAGGQETQYF.

The chain carries TRBV4-3 and TRBJ1-2, with D uncertain. Trimming removed 0 bases at V and 0 bases at J, with 8 bases between. Germline CDR1 LGHNA, CDR2 YSLEER. The length of the CDR3 is 15 residues. In nucleotides, the CDR3 is TGCGCCAGCAGCCAAGATTTCAGAGCTAACTATGGCTACACCTTC. Translation gives CASSQDFRANYGYTF.

This clonotype was counted a few times. The rearrangement links TRBV5-1 to TRBJ1-1; 7 positions agree with TRBD1. Germline loops: CDR1 SGHRS, CDR2 YFSETQ. The trim removed 1 base at V and 3 bases at J, leaving 6 bases unmatched. The length of the CDR3 is 15 residues. CDR3 DNA sequence: TGCGCCAGCAGCTTGAGATCAGGGGGGGACACTGAAGCTTTCTTT. It specifies CASSLRSGGDTEAFF.

As DNA, the CDR3 is TGCGCCAGCAGCCAACCTTCAGGGTTCGGGGGCAAAAACATTCAGTACTTC. This gives the protein CASSQPSGFGGKNIQYF. The chain recombines TRBV4-1 with TRBJ2-4; the D gene is possibly TRBD2 (6 bases). CDR1 is MGHRA, CDR2 YSYEKL, per germline. The CDR3 is 17 residues long. V lost 2 bases and J lost 3, with 17 bases in between.

The chain has TRBV7-9 and TRBJ1-2; 8 positions agree with TRBD1. Germline assignment: CDR1 SEHNR and CDR2 FQNEAQ (reference sequence). V shed 6 bases and J 4 bases; nucleotides not matched to a gene: 7. This CDR3 contains 14 residues. CDR3 in amino acids: CASSNQDRAYGYTF. As DNA, the CDR3 is TGTGCCAGCAGTAACCAGGACAGGGCCTATGGCTACACCTTC.

The chain employs TRBV4-2 and TRBJ2-3, with D unclear. CDR3 length: 14 residues. Germline V gene data show CDR1 as LGHNA and CDR2 as YNFKEQ. The ends were cut back, 4 bases at V and 4 bases at J, with 12 bases in the middle. In DNA, the CDR3 is TGTGCCAGCAGCCGAGAGCGTGGCCCAGATACGCAGTATTTT. Amino acid sequence: CASSRERGPDTQYF.

The rearrangement joins TRBV28 to TRBJ1-1; D ambiguous. The CDR3 sequence is 10 residues long. The V gene's germline CDR1 is MDHEN and CDR2 SYDVKM. CDR3 protein: CVSIGTEAFF. CDR3 in DNA: TGTGTTAGTATTGGTACTGAAGCTTTCTTT.

This clonotype was found many times. This chain joins TRBV4-3 and TRBJ2-1; 11 bases fit TRBD1. The CDR3 is made up of 16 amino acids. V lost 2 bases and J lost 3; bases outside the gene matches: 3. CDR1 is LGHNA and CDR2 is YSLEER in the germline V gene. Written as DNA, the CDR3 is TGCGCCAGCAGCCAACCCGGGACAGGGGGCTACAATGAGCAGTTCTTC. This sequence encodes CASSQPGTGGYNEQFF.

V usage is TRBV4-1 and J usage is TRBJ1-6; D remains ambiguous. CDR1 and CDR2 from the germline V gene are MGHRA and YSYEKL. V was pared by 2 bases and J by 1 base, with 15 bases between. The CDR3 sequence is 18 residues long. CDR3 nucleotide sequence: TGCGCCAGCAGCCAAAGTACGCCGGGGATTTCCTATAATTCACCCCTCCACTTT. It encodes CASSQSTPGISYNSPLHF.

The sample holds many counts of this clonotype. The chain carries TRBV5-1 and TRBJ1-1; D is undetermined. The germline gives CDR1 SGHRS, CDR2 YFSETQ. The CDR3 contains 13 residues. Between the trimmed V and J ends, which lost 4 bases and 2 bases, there was a span of 9 bases. In DNA, the CDR3 is TGCGCCAGCAGCGCCCGCCTCAACACTGAAGCTTTCTTT. Translation gives CASSARLNTEAFF.

The rearrangement links TRBV29-1 to TRBJ2-2, with a possible D match to TRBD1 (6 bases). The CDR3 is 14 residues long. The V end lost 5 bases, the J end lost 4 bases, and 14 bases lay between the germline ends. Germline assignment: CDR1 SQVTM and CDR2 ANQGSEA. The CDR3 DNA is TGCAGCGTTACGGCAGGGGTGGGCACCGGGGAGCTGTTTTTT. Protein: CSVTAGVGTGELFF.

This clonotype was counted many times. The CDR3 protein is CASSDWQYTDTQYF. The CDR3 bases are TGCGCCAGCAGTGATTGGCAGTACACAGATACGCAGTATTTT. This chain joins TRBV10-1 and TRBJ2-3; D call uncertain. V shed 3 bases and J shed 2 bases, with 9 bases lying between them. Germline CDR1 and CDR2: WNHNN and SYGVQD (reference sequence). The CDR3 totals 14 residues.

The rearrangement uses TRBV19 and TRBJ2-1, with D perhaps assigned TRBD1 or TRBD2 (6 bases each). This CDR3 is 14 amino acids long. Trimming left V 10 bases short and J 1 base short, with 14 bases between. Germline V gene lookup returns CDR1 LNHDA and CDR2 SQIVND (reference sequence). CDR3 sequence reads: CATKEGDSYNEQFF. The CDR3 DNA reads TGTGCCACTAAGGAGGGGGATTCCTACAATGAGCAGTTCTTC.

The J gene is TRBJ2-7, the V gene TRBV4-1; D perhaps matches TRBD1 (5 bases). The CDR3 is 15 amino acids. V was clipped by 2 bases and J by 2 bases, with 13 bases between them. Per germline, CDR1 MGHRA and CDR2 YSYEKL. The CDR3 region has the DNA TGCGCCAGCAGCCAACCAGGGTCTCTCCCCTACGAGCAGTACTTC. Protein sequence: CASSQPGSLPYEQYF.

The chain joins TRBV18 to TRBJ1-1; D is undetermined. From germline, CDR1 is KGHSH and CDR2 LQKENI. V dropped 6 bases and J dropped 4 bases, with 9 bases sitting between them. This CDR3 has 12 residues. The CDR3 here is CASSWMGTEAFF. DNA of the CDR3: TGTGCCAGCTCGTGGATGGGCACTGAAGCTTTCTTT.

The table lists this clonotype with a few counts. This chain links TRBV11-2 with TRBJ2-5; D gene unclear. Deletions cut 5 bases from V and 0 bases from J, with 16 bases between. Germline CDR1 SGHAT, CDR2 FQNNGV. The CDR3 is 16 residues long. CDR3 DNA sequence: TGTGCCAGCAGCCCCAGTTGGGCGACCGACCAAGAGACCCAGTACTTC. It codes for CASSPSWATDQETQYF.

The chain carries TRBV5-1 and TRBJ2-1, with TRBD1 as a possible D gene (5 bases). Germline loops: CDR1 SGHRS, CDR2 YFSETQ. CDR3 size: 13 residues. V shed 0 bases and J shed 9 bases, with 10 bases lying between them. The CDR3 region has the DNA TGCGCCAGCAGCTTGGGCCAGGGTGGTGAGCAGTTCTTC. Translation: CASSLGQGGEQFF. Together with reference TRBV5-1 and TRBJ2-1, the CDR3 gives the full variable domain: KAGVTQTPRYLIKTRGQQVTLSCSPISGHRSVSWYQQTPGQGLQFLFEYFSETQRNKGNFPGRFSGRQFSNSRSEMNVSTLELGDSALYLCASSLGQGGEQFFGPGTRLTVL.

A few counts support this clonotype. The V and J genes are TRBV5-1 and TRBJ1-1; D is ambiguous. The CDR3 spans 16 residues. V shed 3 bases and J shed 6 bases, with 21 bases lying between them. Germline V gene lookup returns CDR1 SGHRS and CDR2 YFSETQ. CDR3 protein: CASSSTGINRVPEAFF. As DNA, the CDR3 is TGCGCCAGCAGCTCGACGGGGATCAATCGAGTACCTGAAGCTTTCTTT.

This clonotype came up a few times. The chain is built from TRBV4-1 and TRBJ2-2, with TRBD2 as a possible D gene (6 bases). The CDR3 contains 16 residues. The V end lost 3 bases, the J end lost 4 bases, and 15 bases lay between the germline ends. Germline V gene sequence: CDR1 MGHRA, CDR2 YSYEKL. CDR3 nucleotide sequence: TGCGCCAGCAGCCATTGGGCGTGGCGGGGCACCGGGGAGCTGTTTTTT. Protein: CASSHWAWRGTGELFF.

The chain is built from TRBV5-1 and TRBJ2-5; D perhaps matches TRBD2 (5 bases). The CDR3 totals 14 residues. V lost 1 base and J 3 bases, leaving 10 bases between the germline ends. Germline V CDR1 and CDR2: SGHRS, YFSETQ. CDR3 loop: CASSLRRAEETQYF. The CDR3 bases are TGCGCCAGCAGCTTGAGGCGAGCGGAAGAGACCCAGTACTTC.

The chain combines TRBV3-2 with TRBJ2-6; the D call in the table, TRBD1, was not verified against the DNA. TRBV3-2 is given as a pseudogene. The CDR3 sequence is 21 residues long. CDR3 in amino acids: CASSHVLDRDRDISGANVLTF. The CDR3 bases are TGTGCCAGCAGCCATGTTTTAGACCGGGACAGGGATATCTCTGGGGCCAACGTCCTGACTTTC.